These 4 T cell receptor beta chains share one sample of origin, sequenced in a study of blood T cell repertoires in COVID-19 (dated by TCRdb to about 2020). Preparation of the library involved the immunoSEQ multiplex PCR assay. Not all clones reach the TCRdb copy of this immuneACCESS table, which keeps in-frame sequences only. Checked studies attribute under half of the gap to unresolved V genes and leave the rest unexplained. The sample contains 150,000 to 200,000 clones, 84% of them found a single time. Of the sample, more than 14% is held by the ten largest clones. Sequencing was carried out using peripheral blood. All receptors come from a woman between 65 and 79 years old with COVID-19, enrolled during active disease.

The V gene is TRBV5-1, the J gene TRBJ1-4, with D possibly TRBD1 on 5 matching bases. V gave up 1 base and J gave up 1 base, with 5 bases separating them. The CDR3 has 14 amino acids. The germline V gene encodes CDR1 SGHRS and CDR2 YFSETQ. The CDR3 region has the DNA TGCGCCAGCAGCTTGACAGGAACTAATGAAAAACTGTTTTTT. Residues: CASSLTGTNEKLFF.

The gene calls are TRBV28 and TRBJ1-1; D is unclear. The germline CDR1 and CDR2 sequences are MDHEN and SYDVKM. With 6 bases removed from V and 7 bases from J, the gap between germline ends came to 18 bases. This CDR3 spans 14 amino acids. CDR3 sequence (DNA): TGTGCCAGCAGGTTGGGGAGTCGACCCGGTGAAGCTTTCTTT. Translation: CASRLGSRPGEAFF.

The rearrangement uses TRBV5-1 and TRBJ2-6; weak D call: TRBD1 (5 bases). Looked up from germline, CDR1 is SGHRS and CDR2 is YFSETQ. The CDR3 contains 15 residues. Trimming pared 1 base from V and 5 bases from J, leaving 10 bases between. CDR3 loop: CASSLFQGRANVLTF. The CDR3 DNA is TGCGCCAGCAGCTTGTTCCAGGGTAGGGCCAACGTCCTGACTTTC.

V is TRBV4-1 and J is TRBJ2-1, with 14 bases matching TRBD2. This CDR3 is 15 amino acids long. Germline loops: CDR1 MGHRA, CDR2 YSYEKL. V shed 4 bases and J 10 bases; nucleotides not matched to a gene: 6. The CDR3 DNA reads TGCGCCAGCAGCCCGACTAGCGGGAGGGCCGGAGAGCAGTTCTTC. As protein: CASSPTSGRAGEQFF.